This T cell receptor (beta chain) was recovered during a study of PD-L1 blockade in urothelial cancer. Turning to the study itself: T cell content in blood samples showed a median of about 140,000.

Spiking each PCR with synthetic TCR analog templates was performed. The table came from immunoSEQ multiplex PCR; TCRdb's copy has only in-frame clones and leaves some out. Of about 93,000 clones in the sample, 90% were seen once. Time point: pretreatment peripheral blood. In germline, CDR1 is SGHNT, CDR2 YENEEA. CDR3 size: 16 residues. The V and J ends lost 2 bases and 4 bases respectively, with 18 bases between them. The study, taken as a whole, reports: Tumor-associated blood clones were expanded more by durable-benefit patients at 3 weeks. Patients with below-median pretreatment blood clonality survived longer.

A remark on this clone: Its antigen is currently unknown.

The origin of this receptor is a man aged 60 to 75 with urothelial cancer. Specimen: PBMCs, collected around atezolizumab (anti-PD-L1) treatment. The rearrangement uses TRBV11-3 and TRBJ2-7, with D tentatively TRBD2 (5 bases). The CDR3 protein is CASSLRSGGLYYEQYF. In nucleotides, the CDR3 is TGTGCCAGCAGCTTAAGATCCGGAGGACTTTATTACGAGCAGTACTTC.